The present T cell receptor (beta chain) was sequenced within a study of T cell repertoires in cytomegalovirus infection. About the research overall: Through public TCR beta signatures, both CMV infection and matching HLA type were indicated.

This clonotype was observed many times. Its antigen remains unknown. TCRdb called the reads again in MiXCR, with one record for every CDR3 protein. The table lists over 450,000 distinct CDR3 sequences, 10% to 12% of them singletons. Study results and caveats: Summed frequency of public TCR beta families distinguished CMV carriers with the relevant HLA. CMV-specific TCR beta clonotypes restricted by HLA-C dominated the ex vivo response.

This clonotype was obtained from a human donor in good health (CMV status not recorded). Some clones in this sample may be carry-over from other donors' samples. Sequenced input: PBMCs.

CDR3 loop: CASSSSGTGNTGELFF. The CDR3 DNA reads TGTGCCAGCAGTTCCTCCGGGACAGGGAACACCGGGGAGCTGTTTTTT. The chain employs TRBV12-3 or TRBV12-4 and TRBJ2-2, with 8 nucleotides matching TRBD1. The CDR3 totals 16 residues. Trimming removed 4 bases from V and 1 base from J; junction bases left unmatched: 5.